This is a list of T cell receptor beta chains from one sample in a study of T cell responses to AZD1222 COVID-19 vaccine. Method: immunoSEQ multiplex PCR; TCRdb's copy keeps in-frame clones and lacks some. The sample records some 150,000 clones, about 91% being singletons. Sequences were derived from peripheral blood, sampled on day 0 of AZD1222 vaccination. The receptors were gathered from an adult in good health. The CDR3 runs from the conserved cysteine through the conserved F or W. The D gene is left open where the match is weak. Not all rows give a size; the values are once, few, many and, for expanded clones, a class.

-,-,TRBJ2-3,TRBV10-3,CAISGGLSPTDTQYF,TGTGCCATCAGTGGGGGGCTGAGCCCCACAGATACGCAGTATTTT
-,TRBD1,TRBJ1-2,TRBV6-2/TRBV6-3,CASSSTGTGANYGYTF,TGTGCCAGCAGTTCTACCGGGACAGGGGCCAACTATGGCTACACCTTC
-,-,TRBJ1-1,TRBV2,CASSESVWDGAFF,TGTGCCAGCAGTGAATCAGTTTGGGATGGAGCTTTCTTT
-,-,TRBJ2-7,TRBV7-9,CASSFGTNNYEQYF,TGTGCCAGCAGCTTCGGGACAAACAACTACGAGCAGTACTTC
-,-,TRBJ1-6,TRBV27,CASSRDNSPLHF,TGTGCCAGCAGCAGGGACAATTCACCCCTCCACTTT
-,-,TRBJ2-1,TRBV9,CASSEGLRGGNEQFF,TGTGCCAGCAGCGAGGGACTCCGTGGGGGGAATGAGCAGTTCTTC
-,-,TRBJ1-3,TRBV6-5,CASKQGTGNTIYF,TGTGCCAGCAAGCAGGGGACTGGAAACACCATATATTTT
-,-,TRBJ2-1,TRBV13,CASSLSGGASYNEQFF,TGTGCCAGCAGCTTATCAGGGGGGGCTTCCTACAATGAGCAGTTCTTC
-,TRBD2,TRBJ2-3,TRBV14,CASSHWEGTSFTDTQYF,TGTGCCAGCAGCCATTGGGAGGGGACTAGCTTCACAGATACGCAGTATTTT
-,-,TRBJ2-3,TRBV2,CASSYGSQLTDTQYF,TGTGCCAGCAGTTACGGGTCTCAACTCACAGATACGCAGTATTTT
-,-,TRBJ1-2,TRBV12-3/TRBV12-4,CASSLAPSYGYTF,TGTGCCAGCAGTTTGGCCCCCTCCTATGGCTACACCTTC
-,-,TRBJ1-2,TRBV3-1/TRBV3-2,CASSPDRDYGYTF,TGTGCCAGCAGCCCGGACCGAGACTATGGCTACACCTTC
-,-,TRBJ1-6,TRBV7-3,CASSLSGTHNSPLHF,TGTGCCAGCAGCTTATCCGGGACACATAATTCACCCCTCCACTTT
-,-,TRBJ1-1,TRBV6-5,CASSYFQHTEAFF,TGTGCCAGCAGTTATTTTCAGCACACTGAAGCTTTCTTT
once,-,TRBJ1-2,TRBV27,CASRSVVREGYTF,TGTGCCAGCAGATCTGTGGTGCGGGAGGGCTACACCTTC
-,-,TRBJ1-3,TRBV6-5,CASSRGALGNTIYF,TGTGCCAGCAGCCGGGGGGCGCTTGGAAACACCATATATTTT
-,-,TRBJ2-7,TRBV30,CAWGRLPNSYEQYF,TGTGCCTGGGGTCGGCTCCCGAACTCCTACGAGCAGTACTTC
-,TRBD1,TRBJ1-2,TRBV28,CASMGQNYGYTF,TGTGCCAGCATGGGACAGAACTATGGCTACACCTTC
-,TRBD1,TRBJ2-1,TRBV6-5,CASSLDRAEQFF,TGTGCCAGCAGTTTAGACAGGGCCGAGCAGTTCTTC
-,-,TRBJ2-6,TRBV19,CASSIRWTFGSNSGANVLTF,TGTGCCAGTAGTATCCGCTGGACCTTTGGCAGTAACTCTGGGGCCAACGTCCTGACTTTC